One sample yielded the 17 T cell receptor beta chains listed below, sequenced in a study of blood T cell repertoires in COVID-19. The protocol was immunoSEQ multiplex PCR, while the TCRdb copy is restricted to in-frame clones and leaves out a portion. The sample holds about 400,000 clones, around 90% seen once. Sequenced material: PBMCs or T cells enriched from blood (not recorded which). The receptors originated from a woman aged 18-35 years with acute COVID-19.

The CDR3, as DNA: TGTGCCATCAGTGAGGACAGGGTGGGACCCCTCCACTTT. It is translated as CAISEDRVGPLHF. The chain combines TRBV10-3 with TRBJ1-6, with 7 bases matching TRBD1. Germline CDR1 and CDR2: ENHRY and SYGVKD. Losses at the gene ends were 2 bases for V and 12 bases for J; bases not matched to a gene: 4. This CDR3 region has 13 residues.

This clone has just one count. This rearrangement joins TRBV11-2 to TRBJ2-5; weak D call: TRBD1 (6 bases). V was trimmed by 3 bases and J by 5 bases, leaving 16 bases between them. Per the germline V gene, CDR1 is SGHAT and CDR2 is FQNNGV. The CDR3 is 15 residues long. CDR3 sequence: CASSFFQGTAETQYF. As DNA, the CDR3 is TGTGCCAGCAGCTTCTTTCAGGGGACGGCGGAGACCCAGTACTTC.

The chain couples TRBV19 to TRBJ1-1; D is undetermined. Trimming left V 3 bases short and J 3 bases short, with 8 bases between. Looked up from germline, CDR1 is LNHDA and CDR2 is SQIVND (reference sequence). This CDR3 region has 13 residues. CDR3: CASSMPSDTEAFF. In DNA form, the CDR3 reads TGTGCCAGTAGTATGCCGTCGGACACTGAAGCTTTCTTT.

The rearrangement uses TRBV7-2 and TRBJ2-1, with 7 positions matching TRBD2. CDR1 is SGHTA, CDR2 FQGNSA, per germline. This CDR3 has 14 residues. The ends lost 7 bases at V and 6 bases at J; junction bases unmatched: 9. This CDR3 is CASIPGGGSNEQFF. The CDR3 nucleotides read TGTGCCAGCATTCCTGGCGGGGGAAGCAATGAGCAGTTCTTC.

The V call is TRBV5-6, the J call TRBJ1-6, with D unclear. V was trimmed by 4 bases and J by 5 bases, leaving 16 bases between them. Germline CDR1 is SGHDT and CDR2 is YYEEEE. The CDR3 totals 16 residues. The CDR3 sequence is CASSKRTLRNNSPLHF. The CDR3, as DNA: TGTGCCAGCAGCAAGCGAACACTCCGGAATAATTCACCCCTCCACTTT.

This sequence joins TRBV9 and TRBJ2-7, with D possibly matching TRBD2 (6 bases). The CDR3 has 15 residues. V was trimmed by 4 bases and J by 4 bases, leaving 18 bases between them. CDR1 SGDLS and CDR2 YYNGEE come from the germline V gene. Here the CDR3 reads CASSPALGGAYEQYF. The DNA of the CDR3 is TGTGCCAGCAGCCCTGCCCTCGGGGGAGCTTACGAGCAGTACTTC.

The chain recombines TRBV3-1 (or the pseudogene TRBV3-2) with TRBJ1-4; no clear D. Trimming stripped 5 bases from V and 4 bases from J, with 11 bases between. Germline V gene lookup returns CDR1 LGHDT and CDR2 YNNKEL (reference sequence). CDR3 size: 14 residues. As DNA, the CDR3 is TGTGCCAGCAGCGTGGGCTGGTATAATGAAAAACTGTTTTTT. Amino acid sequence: CASSVGWYNEKLFF.

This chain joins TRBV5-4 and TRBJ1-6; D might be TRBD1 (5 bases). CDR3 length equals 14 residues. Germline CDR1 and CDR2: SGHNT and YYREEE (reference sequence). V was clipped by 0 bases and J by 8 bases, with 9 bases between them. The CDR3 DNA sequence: TGTGCCAGCAGCTTGGTCGCGACAGATTCACCCCTCCACTTT. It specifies CASSLVATDSPLHF.

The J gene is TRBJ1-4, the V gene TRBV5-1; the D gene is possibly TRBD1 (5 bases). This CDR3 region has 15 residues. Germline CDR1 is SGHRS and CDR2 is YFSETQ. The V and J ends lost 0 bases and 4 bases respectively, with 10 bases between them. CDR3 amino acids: CASSLDTGSNEKLFF. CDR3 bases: TGCGCCAGCAGCTTGGACACAGGAAGTAATGAAAAACTGTTTTTT.

The CDR3 DNA reads TGCAGCGTTGGATCCGGACAGGGGACTATCTATGGCTACACCTTC. This translates into CSVGSGQGTIYGYTF. The chain uses TRBV29-1 and TRBJ1-2, with 9 bases fitting TRBD1. CDR3 length: 15 residues. Per germline, CDR1 SQVTM and CDR2 ANQGSEA. V was pared by 4 bases and J by 4 bases, with 10 bases of the junction left unmatched. Together with reference TRBV29-1 and TRBJ1-2, the CDR3 gives the full variable domain: SAVISQKPSRDICQRGTSLTIQCQVDSQVTMMFWYRQQPGQSLTLIATANQGSEATYESGFVIDKFPISRPNLTFSTLTVSNMSPEDSSIYLCSVGSGQGTIYGYTFGSGTRLTVV.

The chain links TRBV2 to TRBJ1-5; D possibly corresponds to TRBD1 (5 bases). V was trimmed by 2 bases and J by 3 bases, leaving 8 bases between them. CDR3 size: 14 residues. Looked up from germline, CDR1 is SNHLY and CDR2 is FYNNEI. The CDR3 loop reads CASSEHRSNQPQHF. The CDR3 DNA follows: TGTGCCAGCAGTGAACACAGGTCCAATCAGCCCCAGCATTTT.

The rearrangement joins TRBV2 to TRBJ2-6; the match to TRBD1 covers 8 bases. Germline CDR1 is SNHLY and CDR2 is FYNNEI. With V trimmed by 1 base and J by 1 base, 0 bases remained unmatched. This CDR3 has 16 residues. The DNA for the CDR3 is TGTGCCAGCAGTGAAGACAGGGGGTCTGGGGCCAACGTCCTGACTTTC. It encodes CASSEDRGSGANVLTF.

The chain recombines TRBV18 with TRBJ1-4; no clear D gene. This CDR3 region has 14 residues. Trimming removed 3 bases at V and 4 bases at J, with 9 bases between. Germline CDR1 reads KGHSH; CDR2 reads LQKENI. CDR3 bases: TGTGCCAGCTCACCGGTACAGCTTAATGAAAAACTGTTTTTT. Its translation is CASSPVQLNEKLFF.

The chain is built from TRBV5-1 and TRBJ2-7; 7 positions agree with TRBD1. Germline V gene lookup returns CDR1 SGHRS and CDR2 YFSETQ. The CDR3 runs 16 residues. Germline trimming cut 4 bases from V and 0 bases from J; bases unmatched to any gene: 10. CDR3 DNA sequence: TGCGCCAGCAGCACGAAGATCGGGACAGCCTCCTACGAGCAGTACTTC. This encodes CASSTKIGTASYEQYF.

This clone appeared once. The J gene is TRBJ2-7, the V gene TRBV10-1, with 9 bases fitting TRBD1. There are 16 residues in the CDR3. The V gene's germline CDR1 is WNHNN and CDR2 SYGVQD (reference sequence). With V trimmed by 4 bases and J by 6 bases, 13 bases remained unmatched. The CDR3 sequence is CASSGAFLDRGPEQYF. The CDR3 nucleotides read TGCGCCAGCAGTGGGGCGTTTTTGGACAGGGGTCCCGAGCAGTACTTC.

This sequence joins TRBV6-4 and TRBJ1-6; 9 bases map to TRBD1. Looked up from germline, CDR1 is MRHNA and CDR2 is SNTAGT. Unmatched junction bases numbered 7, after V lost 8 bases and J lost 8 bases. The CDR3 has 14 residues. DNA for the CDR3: TGTGCCAGCGCCGTGGACAGGGGAGATTCACCCCTCCACTTT. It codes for CASAVDRGDSPLHF.

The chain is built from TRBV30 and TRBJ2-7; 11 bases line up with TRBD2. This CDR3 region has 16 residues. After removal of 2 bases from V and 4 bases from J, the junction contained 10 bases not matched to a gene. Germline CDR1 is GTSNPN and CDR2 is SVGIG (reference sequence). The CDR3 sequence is CAWSMSGLAGGYEQYF. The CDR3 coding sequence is TGTGCCTGGAGTATGTCAGGACTAGCGGGCGGTTACGAGCAGTACTTC.